The following is a TCR beta chain sequence with its context. Its antigen is undetermined. This entry comes from a study of T cells in Graves' hyperthyroidism and ophthalmopathy. The overall study: Staff took peripheral blood when the initial diagnosis was made, before any treatment began.

The source material, RNA transcripts, was used to amplify TCR beta CDR3 regions. HTBI primers were used for first-round RT-PCR of the TCR CDR3. MiXCR, applied by TCRdb to the multiplex PCR reads, yields one record per CDR3 protein. Counted here are roughly 500,000 distinct CDR3 sequences, 22% occurring once; the ten biggest clones make up approximately 49%. Diagnostic assessment was based on clinical symptoms, serum thyroxine and TRAb, thyroid ultrasound and orbital computed tomography. Findings and caveats of the study: Among thyroid clonotypes expanded above 0.001, most also appeared in blood.

The germline gives CDR1 DFQATT, CDR2 SNEGSKA (reference sequence). The length of the CDR3 is 13 residues. V was trimmed by 6 bases and J by 5 bases, leaving 16 bases between them. The chain employs TRBV20-1 and TRBJ2-5; a weak D match, TRBD2 (5 bases). Sequencing was carried out using blood. The source of this sequence is a woman aged 70-85 years with Graves' ophthalmopathy. The CDR3: CSAKRAGRETQYF. The CDR3 DNA sequence: TGCAGTGCGAAGAGGGCAGGCCGGGAGACCCAGTACTTC.